Listed below are T cell receptor beta chains from one sample, sequenced in a study of blood T cell repertoires in COVID-19. Sequencing was performed with immunoSEQ multiplex PCR; in TCRdb, only in-frame clones are kept and a portion is missing. The table shows roughly 250,000 clones, with about 85% occurring only once. Sequenced input: peripheral blood. The receptors here all came from a human donor with COVID-19, enrolled during active disease. The donor label of this sample is uncertain. Both conserved end residues are part of each CDR3. Size is stated for part of the rows, as once, few or many counts, or as a class when the clone is expanded.

V gene: TRBV6-5
J gene: TRBJ2-5
clone size: NA
CDR3 length: 16
CDR3 protein: CASSYSAGATQETQYF

V gene: TRBV2
J gene: TRBJ2-1
clone size: NA
CDR3 length: 18
CDR3 protein: CATPGLAGGSNRYNEQFF

V gene: TRBV5-1
J gene: TRBJ2-3
clone size: NA
CDR3 length: 15
CDR3 protein: CASSLRGTSSHTQYF

V gene: TRBV6-5
J gene: TRBJ1-2
clone size: NA
CDR3 length: 12
CDR3 protein: CASSYGGRGYTF

V gene: TRBV27
J gene: TRBJ2-1
clone size: NA
CDR3 length: 15
CDR3 protein: CASSPRLAGGGEQFF

V gene: TRBV19
J gene: TRBJ1-2
clone size: NA
CDR3 length: 13
CDR3 protein: CASNRGQENGYTF

V gene: TRBV9
J gene: TRBJ1-5
clone size: few
CDR3 length: 15
CDR3 protein: CASSAPPGEWQPQHF

V gene: TRBV5-1
J gene: TRBJ1-1
clone size: NA
CDR3 length: 15
CDR3 protein: CASSSEEEGLAEAFF

V gene: TRBV7-9
J gene: TRBJ1-1
clone size: NA
CDR3 length: 12
CDR3 protein: CASSSGGPEAFF

V gene: TRBV6-4
J gene: TRBJ1-1
clone size: NA
CDR3 length: 13
CDR3 protein: CASSVTANTEAFF

V gene: TRBV11-3
J gene: TRBJ2-1
clone size: NA
CDR3 length: 16
CDR3 protein: CASSLDGLAGGYEQFF

V gene: TRBV2
J gene: TRBJ1-1
clone size: NA
CDR3 length: 14
CDR3 protein: CASSLTGEYTEAFF

V gene: TRBV6-4
J gene: TRBJ1-2
clone size: NA
CDR3 length: 13
CDR3 protein: CASREDVTYDYTF

V gene: TRBV6-1
J gene: TRBJ1-2
clone size: few
CDR3 length: 13
CDR3 protein: CASSELETVGYTF

V gene: TRBV27
J gene: TRBJ1-1
clone size: NA
CDR3 length: 17
CDR3 protein: CASSLRRDRGLNTEAFF

V gene: TRBV19
J gene: TRBJ2-7
clone size: NA
CDR3 length: 14
CDR3 protein: CASSTGAVSYEQYF

V gene: TRBV11-3
J gene: TRBJ2-3
clone size: few
CDR3 length: 16
CDR3 protein: CASSLGFGQGPDTQYF

V gene: TRBV28
J gene: TRBJ2-6
clone size: NA
CDR3 length: 15
CDR3 protein: CASSQSVLGANVLTF

V gene: TRBV5-6
J gene: TRBJ1-1
clone size: NA
CDR3 length: 14
CDR3 protein: CARKRDIMNTEAFF

V gene: TRBV19
J gene: TRBJ1-1
clone size: NA
CDR3 length: 10
CDR3 protein: CASTPFEAFF

V gene: TRBV6-1
J gene: TRBJ2-3
clone size: NA
CDR3 length: 17
CDR3 protein: CASSEGLAGGPRDTQYF

V gene: TRBV6-2/TRBV6-3
J gene: TRBJ1-1
clone size: NA
CDR3 length: 15
CDR3 protein: CASSCYRVLNTEAFF

V gene: TRBV18
J gene: TRBJ1-4
clone size: NA
CDR3 length: 15
CDR3 protein: CASSQELATNEKLFF

V gene: TRBV28
J gene: TRBJ1-1
clone size: NA
CDR3 length: 16
CDR3 protein: CASSLSGAGRNTEAFF

V gene: TRBV5-1
J gene: TRBJ1-1
clone size: NA
CDR3 length: 15
CDR3 protein: CASSLTVGGNTEAFF

V gene: TRBV4-3
J gene: TRBJ1-4
clone size: NA
CDR3 length: 14
CDR3 protein: CASSQGRVNEKLFF

V gene: TRBV5-1
J gene: TRBJ2-5
clone size: NA
CDR3 length: 16
CDR3 protein: CASSTSGGRGEETQYF

V gene: TRBV19
J gene: TRBJ2-3
clone size: NA
CDR3 length: 15
CDR3 protein: CASSIGTIRADTQYF

V gene: TRBV9
J gene: TRBJ2-1
clone size: NA
CDR3 length: 16
CDR3 protein: CASSVAGDRVSNEQFF

V gene: TRBV5-1
J gene: TRBJ2-5
clone size: NA
CDR3 length: 17
CDR3 protein: CASSPEGSSGNQETQYF

V gene: TRBV19
J gene: TRBJ2-7
clone size: NA
CDR3 length: 14
CDR3 protein: CASSSQRGNYEQYF

V gene: TRBV2
J gene: TRBJ1-6
clone size: NA
CDR3 length: 17
CDR3 protein: CASIRPRTGVSNSPLHF

V gene: TRBV27
J gene: TRBJ2-7
clone size: NA
CDR3 length: 14
CDR3 protein: CASSSRTKGYEQYF

V gene: TRBV9
J gene: TRBJ2-2
clone size: NA
CDR3 length: 16
CDR3 protein: CASSRGTSANTGELFF

V gene: TRBV5-1
J gene: TRBJ1-1
clone size: NA
CDR3 length: 14
CDR3 protein: CASSYLQGNTEAFF

V gene: TRBV15
J gene: TRBJ2-1
clone size: NA
CDR3 length: 18
CDR3 protein: CATSRSPNRWSSYNEQFF

V gene: TRBV5-4
J gene: TRBJ2-3
clone size: NA
CDR3 length: 17
CDR3 protein: CASSSGLAGGHTDTQYF

V gene: TRBV29-1
J gene: TRBJ1-2
clone size: NA
CDR3 length: 13
CDR3 protein: CSVRTGTSYGYTF

V gene: TRBV12-5
J gene: TRBJ2-1
clone size: NA
CDR3 length: 14
CDR3 protein: CASGIGGITAEQFF

V gene: TRBV10-1
J gene: TRBJ1-1
clone size: NA
CDR3 length: 14
CDR3 protein: CASSDGQDNTEAFF

V gene: TRBV27
J gene: TRBJ2-1
clone size: NA
CDR3 length: 15
CDR3 protein: CATSRGQREGLEQFF

V gene: TRBV6-4
J gene: TRBJ1-1
clone size: NA
CDR3 length: 13
CDR3 protein: CASSQGPNTEAFF

V gene: TRBV28
J gene: TRBJ2-7
clone size: few
CDR3 length: 15
CDR3 protein: CASSSTGVTPYEQYF

V gene: TRBV19
J gene: TRBJ1-1
clone size: NA
CDR3 length: 13
CDR3 protein: CASRNRGATEAFF

V gene: TRBV2
J gene: TRBJ1-1
clone size: NA
CDR3 length: 13
CDR3 protein: CASSTQGSTEAFF

V gene: TRBV28
J gene: TRBJ1-2
clone size: NA
CDR3 length: 16
CDR3 protein: CASRPPIERRANGYTF

V gene: TRBV28
J gene: TRBJ1-5
clone size: NA
CDR3 length: 17
CDR3 protein: CASSLRGTGARNQPQHF

V gene: TRBV7-2
J gene: TRBJ1-1
clone size: NA
CDR3 length: 14
CDR3 protein: CASSLAPGNTEAFF

V gene: TRBV6-2/TRBV6-3
J gene: TRBJ2-1
clone size: NA
CDR3 length: 15
CDR3 protein: CASGLASGTYNEQFF

V gene: TRBV7-2
J gene: TRBJ2-5
clone size: NA
CDR3 length: 14
CDR3 protein: CASSFSRVDWTQYF

V gene: TRBV28
J gene: TRBJ1-6
clone size: NA
CDR3 length: 16
CDR3 protein: CASSSSGTGVGSPLHF

V gene: TRBV3-1/TRBV3-2
J gene: TRBJ2-4
clone size: NA
CDR3 length: 18
CDR3 protein: CASSHSDREEVAKNIQYF

V gene: TRBV10-3
J gene: TRBJ2-7
clone size: NA
CDR3 length: 16
CDR3 protein: CAILKRGTRDSYEQYF